The 24 T cell receptor beta chains below come from one sample, sequenced in a study of CD8 T cells in Susac syndrome. A quantity of roughly 0.5 to 1 ug RNA underwent reverse transcription using random hexamers. TCRdb called the immunoSEQ multiplex PCR reads again in MiXCR, with one record for every CDR3 protein. The table shows 95,000 to 150,000 distinct CDR3 sequences, with roughly 94% occurring only once. The material sequenced was CD8+ T cells from PBMCs. These receptors all come from a human donor with Susac syndrome.

The chain is built from TRBV12-3 or TRBV12-4 and TRBJ2-7; 10 positions agree with TRBD1. With 4 bases clipped from V and 2 bases from J, the junction kept 8 bases outside the gene matches. CDR3 length equals 16 residues. The CDR3 DNA sequence: TGTGCCAGCAGTTCCGCGCCGGGACAGGGGACCTACGAGCAGTACTTC. Protein: CASSSAPGQGTYEQYF.

V is TRBV29-1 and J is TRBJ1-1, with a weak D call TRBD1 (5 bases). V was cut by 6 bases and J by 1 base, with 9 bases left in between. CDR1 is SQVTM, CDR2 ANQGSEA, per germline. The CDR3 is 12 amino acids. CDR3 loop: CSVPRGNTEAFF. Written as DNA, the CDR3 is TGCAGCGTCCCAAGGGGGAACACTGAAGCTTTCTTT.

J is TRBJ2-7 and V is TRBV20-1; tentative D call: TRBD1 (7 bases). CDR1 is DFQATT, CDR2 SNEGSKA, per germline (reference sequence). V was clipped by 0 bases and J by 2 bases, with 14 bases between them. There are 15 residues in the CDR3. The CDR3: CSARDFAGQTYEQYF. CDR3 coding DNA: TGCAGTGCTAGAGATTTCGCGGGACAGACCTACGAGCAGTACTTC.

CDR3 coding DNA: TGTGCCAGCAGTTTCGGGCAGCAGAATGAGCAGTTCTTC. It is translated as CASSFGQQNEQFF. V usage is TRBV12-3 or TRBV12-4 and J usage is TRBJ2-1; no clear D gene. V was cut by 3 bases and J by 7 bases, with 10 bases left in between. CDR3 length: 13 residues.

This clonotype has a handful of counts. V gene TRBV7-6 combines with J gene TRBJ2-7; tentatively, D is TRBD2 (7 bases). V gave up 7 bases and J gave up 6 bases, with 22 bases separating them. The CDR3 loop spans 15 amino acids. CDR1 is SGHVS, CDR2 FNYEAQ, per germline. The CDR3 DNA reads TGTGCCAGCAACCCCCGGAGGGGGGGCCGGGGCGAGCAGTACTTC. The encoded protein is CASNPRRGGRGEQYF.

This chain joins TRBV29-1 and TRBJ2-7; D is undetermined. V was pared by 6 bases and J by 2 bases, with 17 bases between. The CDR3 contains 14 residues. The germline gives CDR1 SQVTM, CDR2 ANQGSEA. CDR3 sequence reads: CSVTAPNQPYEQYF. CDR3 bases: TGCAGCGTCACCGCCCCAAATCAACCCTACGAGCAGTACTTC.

This clonotype showed up just once. This chain uses TRBV11-2 with TRBJ1-5; D is unclear. The CDR3 sequence is 12 residues long. V was shortened by 3 bases and J by 6 bases, with 6 bases between the two germline ends. Germline CDR1 and CDR2: SGHAT and FQNNGV. The CDR3 DNA is TGTGCCAGCAGCTTTCCTGGTCAGCCCCAGCATTTT. Amino acids: CASSFPGQPQHF. Looking up the rest from reference TRBV11-2 and TRBJ1-5 gives the full variable domain: EAGVAQSPRYKIIEKRQSVAFWCNPISGHATLYWYQQILGQGPKLLIQFQNNGVVDDSQLPKDRFSAERLKGVDSTLKIQPAKLEDSAVYLCASSFPGQPQHFGDGTRLSIL.

V gene TRBV27 combines with J gene TRBJ2-7; TRBD1 agrees at 7 bases. In germline, CDR1 is MNHEY, CDR2 SMNVEV (reference sequence). This CDR3 spans 14 amino acids. The J segment lost 3 bases and the V segment lost 6 bases, leaving 8 bases of the junction unmatched. The chain's CDR3 is CASSPKGQHYEQYF. The CDR3 coding sequence is TGTGCCAGCAGCCCCAAGGGACAGCACTACGAGCAGTACTTC.

V and J are TRBV19 and TRBJ1-1; TRBD1 matches at 7 bases. The CDR3 has 13 amino acids. The germline gives CDR1 LNHDA, CDR2 SQIVND (reference sequence). Trimming removed 7 bases from V and 5 bases from J; junction bases left unmatched: 7. CDR3 loop: CASTDRAGTEAFF. CDR3 nucleotides: TGTGCCAGTACCGACAGGGCTGGGACTGAAGCTTTCTTT.

J is TRBJ2-1 and V is TRBV11-2, with D maybe TRBD2 (6 bases). The CDR3 totals 17 residues. The germline V gene has CDR1 SGHAT and CDR2 FQNNGV. Trimming took 0 bases from V and 0 from J, leaving 12 bases between them. The DNA of the CDR3 is TGTGCCAGCAGCTTAGACCGGGGGAGAGTCTCCTACAATGAGCAGTTCTTC. Translated: CASSLDRGRVSYNEQFF.

This chain uses TRBV27 with TRBJ2-7, with D perhaps TRBD1 (6 bases). V lost 5 bases to trimming and J lost 3 bases, with 20 bases between them. The CDR3 has 16 residues. The germline gives CDR1 MNHEY, CDR2 SMNVEV (reference sequence). CDR3 coding DNA: TGTGCCAGCAGTCCCACCCCGGACAGTTTTGGCTACGAGCAGTACTTC. It encodes CASSPTPDSFGYEQYF.

This sequence joins TRBV6-5 and TRBJ2-5; D remains unclear. Trimming removed 0 bases at V and 3 bases at J, with 11 bases between. Germline assignment: CDR1 MNHEY and CDR2 SVGAGI. This CDR3 is 15 amino acids long. The CDR3 region is CASSYSNRVKETQYF. For the CDR3, the DNA is TGTGCCAGCAGTTACTCGAACCGGGTTAAAGAGACCCAGTACTTC.

This chain uses TRBV19 with TRBJ1-5; D gene ambiguous. V lost 3 bases and J 0 bases, leaving 15 bases between the germline ends. From germline, CDR1 is LNHDA and CDR2 SQIVND (reference sequence). The CDR3 consists of 17 residues. CDR3 loop: CASSITGEGYSNQPQHF. The CDR3 DNA follows: TGTGCCAGTAGTATCACGGGTGAAGGGTATAGCAATCAGCCCCAGCATTTT.

The CDR3, as DNA: TGCGCCAGCAGCCAAGAGAGGATGGGCTACACTGAAGCTTTCTTT. As protein: CASSQERMGYTEAFF. J is TRBJ1-1 and V is TRBV4-3; D call uncertain. The CDR3 contains 15 residues. Between the trimmed V and J ends, which lost 0 bases and 3 bases, there was a span of 11 bases. In germline, CDR1 is LGHNA, CDR2 YSLEER.

The chain joins TRBV2 to TRBJ1-2; D possibly corresponds to TRBD1 (5 bases). Trimming took off 3 bases at V and 1 base at J, with 12 bases between the two ends. Germline V gives CDR1 SNHLY, CDR2 FYNNEI. This CDR3 has 15 residues. CDR3 sequence reads: CASSESRDVNYGYTF. Written as DNA, the CDR3 is TGTGCCAGCAGTGAGAGCAGGGATGTTAACTATGGCTACACCTTC.

V gene TRBV5-6 combines with J gene TRBJ1-5; D gene uncertain. This CDR3 contains 17 residues. Per germline, CDR1 SGHDT and CDR2 YYEEEE. Trimming shortened V by 5 bases and J by 0 bases, and 18 bases separated the two germline ends. CDR3: CASSSTNTVYSNQPQHF. CDR3 DNA sequence: TGTGCCAGCAGTTCCACCAACACAGTGTATAGCAATCAGCCCCAGCATTTT.

V and J are TRBV25-1 and TRBJ2-2; 8 bases line up with TRBD2. After removal of 3 bases from V and 0 bases from J, the junction contained 3 bases not matched to a gene. Germline V gives CDR1 MGHDK, CDR2 SYGVNS. This CDR3 contains 16 residues. The CDR3 region has the DNA TGTGCCAGCAGTGAGTCGGGGGGGTCGAACACCGGGGAGCTGTTTTTT. Its protein is CASSESGGSNTGELFF.

The V call is TRBV20-1, the J call TRBJ1-2, with 7 bases lining up with TRBD1. V was clipped by 0 bases and J by 0 bases; unmatched bases: 4. CDR3 size: 15 residues. In germline, CDR1 is DFQATT, CDR2 SNEGSKA (reference sequence). CDR3 loop: CSARDLQGTNYGYTF. Written as DNA, the CDR3 is TGCAGTGCTAGAGATCTACAGGGGACTAACTATGGCTACACCTTC.

The V gene is TRBV14, the J gene TRBJ1-3; D remains unclear. V gave up 1 base and J gave up 0 bases, with 13 bases separating them. The CDR3 has 17 residues. Germline CDR1 is SGHDN and CDR2 is FVKESK. In nucleotides, the CDR3 is TGTGCCAGCAGCCAAGGGTCGAGAATCAGCTCTGGAAACACCATATATTTT. This sequence encodes CASSQGSRISSGNTIYF.

The V gene is TRBV7-3, the J gene TRBJ2-1; 13 bases align to TRBD2. The germline CDR1 and CDR2 sequences are SGHTA and FQGTGA. Trimming at V came to 5 bases and at J to 5 bases, leaving 6 bases not matched to a gene. CDR3 length: 16 amino acids. The CDR3 sequence is CASSLPGTSGNNEQFF. DNA for the CDR3: TGTGCCAGCAGCCTACCCGGGACTAGCGGGAACAATGAGCAGTTCTTC.

Only one count was recorded for this clonotype. The chain employs TRBV18 and TRBJ2-1, with D perhaps given as TRBD1 or TRBD2 (5 bases each). The V end lost 5 bases, the J end lost 6 bases, and 20 bases lay between the germline ends. The CDR3 extends over 16 amino acids. Germline V gene sequence: CDR1 KGHSH, CDR2 LQKENI. CDR3 sequence (DNA): TGTGCCAGCTCAACCACTAGGGGAAACTCGGGCAATGAGCAGTTCTTC. Protein sequence: CASSTTRGNSGNEQFF.

V gene TRBV6-5 combines with J gene TRBJ2-7; the match to TRBD2 covers 7 bases. CDR3 length: 12 residues. Germline V gene sequence: CDR1 MNHEY, CDR2 SVGAGI. V lost 5 bases, J lost 8 bases, and 6 bases stayed unmatched. The CDR3 sequence: CASSPLGGKQYF. The CDR3 nucleotides read TGTGCCAGCAGTCCCCTGGGGGGGAAGCAGTACTTC.

In this sample, this clonotype turned up once. The CDR3 DNA reads as TGTGCCAGCAGCCCGTTTGCTAGCGGGGGCTTGTACCAAGAGACCCAGTACTTC. Encoded protein: CASSPFASGGLYQETQYF. The chain is built from TRBV7-8 and TRBJ2-5, with TRBD2 matching 10 bases. The CDR3 totals 18 residues. The trim removed 5 bases at V and 0 bases at J, leaving 12 bases unmatched. Germline loops: CDR1 SGHVS, CDR2 FQNEAQ.

The chain has TRBV30 and TRBJ1-1; no clear D gene. The CDR3 consists of 13 residues. Germline V gene data show CDR1 as GTSNPN and CDR2 as SVGIG (reference sequence). The V end was cut by 0 bases, the J end by 1 base, with 6 bases between. CDR3 residues: CAWSVQPNTEAFF. In DNA form, the CDR3 reads TGTGCCTGGAGTGTACAGCCGAACACTGAAGCTTTCTTT.